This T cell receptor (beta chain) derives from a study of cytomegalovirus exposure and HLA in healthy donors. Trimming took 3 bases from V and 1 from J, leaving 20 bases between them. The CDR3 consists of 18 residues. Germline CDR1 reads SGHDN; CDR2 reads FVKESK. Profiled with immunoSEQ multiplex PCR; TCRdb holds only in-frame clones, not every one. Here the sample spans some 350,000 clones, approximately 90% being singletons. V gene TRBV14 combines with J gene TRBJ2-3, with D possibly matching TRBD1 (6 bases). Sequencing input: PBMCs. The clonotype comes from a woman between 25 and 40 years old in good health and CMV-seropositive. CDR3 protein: CASSHPLQGYFGTDTQYF. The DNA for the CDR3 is TGTGCCAGCAGCCATCCATTACAGGGATATTTTGGCACAGATACGCAGTATTTT. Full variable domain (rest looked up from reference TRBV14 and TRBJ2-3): EAGVTQFPSHSVIEKGQTVTLRCDPISGHDNLYWYRRVMGKEIKFLLHFVKESKQDESGMPNNRFLAERTGGTYSTLKVQPAELEDSGVYFCASSHPLQGYFGTDTQYFGPGTRLTVL.